This TCR beta chain was sequenced in a study of CD8 T cells in Susac syndrome. A quantity of about 0.45 to 1 ug RNA underwent reverse transcription using random hexamers. Amplification of the TCR beta CDR3 was carried out by immunoSEQ multiplex PCR, which spanned a total of 54 Vbeta and 13 Jbeta segments. TCRdb re-called the immunoSEQ multiplex PCR reads with MiXCR, one entry per CDR3 protein. The sample has 110,000 or so distinct CDR3 sequences, around 92% seen once. Sequencing of TCR beta, carried out with a high-throughput approach, was applied to CD8+ and CD4+ T cells from the blood. FACS was used to enrich TEMRA cells, whereas the CD8+ and CD4+ T cells were obtained by negative isolation. This clonotype has more than one count but fewer than ten. Trimming shortened V by 0 bases and J by 4 bases, and 12 bases separated the two germline ends. CDR3 length: 15 residues. CDR1 and CDR2 (germline): MGHRA, YSYEKL.

The J gene is TRBJ1-2, the V gene TRBV4-1, with no clear D. The specimen sequenced was CD4+ T cells from PBMCs. The receptor was derived from a human donor with multiple sclerosis. The CDR3 DNA sequence: TGCGCCAGCAGCCAAGATTATCCAGGATCCTATGGCTACACCTTC. It yields the protein CASSQDYPGSYGYTF.